The 18 T cell receptor beta chains below come from one sample, sequenced in a study of blood T cell repertoires in COVID-19. Clones were sequenced by immunoSEQ multiplex PCR, and TCRdb holds only the in-frame ones, with some missing. This table holds hundreds of thousands of clones, 88% found once. Sequenced: peripheral blood. These receptors were taken from a human donor in a cohort sampled during active COVID-19.

This chain connects TRBV7-6 to TRBJ2-7; TRBD2 matches 7 bases. This CDR3 has 14 amino acids. The germline V gene encodes CDR1 SGHVS and CDR2 FNYEAQ. V lost 3 bases and J lost 6; bases outside the gene matches: 8. The CDR3 is CASSLGGRSREQYF. CDR3 nucleotides: TGTGCCAGCAGCTTGGGGGGGAGGTCCCGCGAGCAGTACTTC.

The V gene is TRBV27, the J gene TRBJ2-6; D is unclear. The V end was cut by 5 bases, the J end by 4 bases, with 6 bases between. CDR1 MNHEY and CDR2 SMNVEV come from the germline V gene (reference sequence). The CDR3 consists of 13 residues. The CDR3 sequence is CASSPTGANVLTF. The CDR3 DNA sequence: TGTGCCAGCAGTCCGACAGGGGCCAACGTCCTGACTTTC.

V usage is TRBV5-1 and J usage is TRBJ2-7, with D possibly being TRBD2 (5 bases). The CDR3 covers 14 residues. Deletions cut 0 bases from V and 3 bases from J, with 10 bases between. Looked up from germline, CDR1 is SGHRS and CDR2 is YFSETQ. CDR3 sequence (DNA): TGCGCCAGCAGCTTGGGAGGGCGCGACTACGAGCAGTACTTC. Translated: CASSLGGRDYEQYF.

This clone was seen just once. The chain has TRBV2 and TRBJ2-5, with 10 bases lining up with TRBD2. This CDR3 is 17 amino acids long. The junction had 12 bases not matched to a gene; V was cut back by 2 bases and J by 6 bases. Germline V CDR1 and CDR2: SNHLY, FYNNEI. As DNA, the CDR3 is TGTGCCAGCAGTGAATCCAGCGGGGGGGCCAATTTGCAGACCCAGTACTTC. It codes for CASSESSGGANLQTQYF.

The rearrangement joins TRBV27 to TRBJ1-1, with D unresolved. The germline V gene has CDR1 MNHEY and CDR2 SMNVEV (reference sequence). Between the trimmed V and J ends, which lost 3 bases and 1 base, there was a span of 9 bases. The CDR3 spans 14 residues. The DNA of the CDR3 is TGTGCCAGCAGTTTTCGGGGAAGGAACACTGAAGCTTTCTTT. The encoded protein is CASSFRGRNTEAFF.

The chain combines TRBV6-5 with TRBJ1-6; TRBD1 aligns across 9 bases. The CDR3 is made up of 14 amino acids. V was clipped by 6 bases and J by 7 bases; unmatched bases: 4. Germline V gene lookup returns CDR1 MNHEY and CDR2 SVGAGI. The CDR3 DNA reads as TGTGCCAGCAGGCCTGGACAGGGGAATTCACCCCTCCACTTT. As protein: CASRPGQGNSPLHF.

This clone appeared a single time. The CDR3 reads CASSLGLSNEQFF. CDR3 DNA sequence: TGTGCCAGCAGCCTTGGACTCTCTAATGAGCAGTTCTTC. The rearrangement joins TRBV7-2 to TRBJ2-1; D is possibly TRBD2 (5 bases). Trimming cost V 5 bases and J 7 bases, with 12 bases left between them. The CDR3 is 13 residues long. From germline, CDR1 is SGHTA and CDR2 FQGNSA. Drawing the rest from reference TRBV7-2 and TRBJ2-1, the complete variable domain is GAGVSQSPSNKVTEKGKDVELRCDPISGHTALYWYRQSLGQGLEFLIYFQGNSAPDKSGLPSDRFSAERTGGSVSTLTIQRTQQEDSAVYLCASSLGLSNEQFFGPGTRLTVL.

This clone showed up just a few times. The chain has TRBV5-6 and TRBJ1-1; the match to TRBD1 covers 9 bases. CDR1 is SGHDT and CDR2 is YYEEEE in the germline V gene. This CDR3 has 12 amino acids. The V and J ends lost 3 bases and 10 bases, in that order; junction bases with no gene match: 4. CDR3 nucleotide sequence: TGTGCCAGCAGCTGGACAGGGGACGGAGCTTTCTTT. Amino acid sequence: CASSWTGDGAFF.

The chain couples TRBV3-1 (or the pseudogene TRBV3-2) to TRBJ1-2, with 8 bases matching TRBD1. From germline, CDR1 is LGHDT and CDR2 YNNKEL (reference sequence). The CDR3 runs 15 residues. With 2 bases clipped from V and 6 bases from J, the junction kept 8 bases outside the gene matches. The CDR3 protein is CASSQFLQGGDGYTF. The CDR3 nucleotides are TGTGCCAGCAGCCAATTCCTACAGGGGGGGGATGGCTACACCTTC.

This rearrangement joins TRBV19 to TRBJ2-7, with 7 bases identical to TRBD1. Trimming removed 4 bases from V and 3 bases from J; junction bases left unmatched: 6. The CDR3 runs to 14 residues. Germline-derived CDR1 and CDR2 are LNHDA and SQIVND (reference sequence). The CDR3 region has the DNA TGTGCCAGTAGTACCCCGGGACAGCTCTACGAGCAGTACTTC. Translating gives CASSTPGQLYEQYF. Using reference TRBV19 and TRBJ2-7 for the parts outside the CDR3, the full variable domain is DGGITQSPKYLFRKEGQNVTLSCEQNLNHDAMYWYRQDPGQGLRLIYYSQIVNDFQKGDIAEGYSVSREKKESFPLTVTSAQKNPTAFYLCASSTPGQLYEQYFGPGTRLTVT.

This chain links TRBV6-5 with TRBJ2-7, with 7 positions matching TRBD1. The CDR3 is 14 amino acids. From germline, CDR1 is MNHEY and CDR2 SVGAGI. The ends lost 5 bases at V and 3 bases at J; junction bases unmatched: 7. Here the CDR3 DNA reads TGTGCCAGCAGTCCTCGGGACAGCTACTACGAGCAGTACTTC. It yields the protein CASSPRDSYYEQYF.

The CDR3 nucleotides are TGTGCCAGCAGCGTAGTTCGGGGGACAGGGGCCACTGAAGCTTTCTTT. This translates into CASSVVRGTGATEAFF. The chain couples TRBV9 to TRBJ1-1; the match to TRBD1 covers 10 bases. Germline CDR1 is SGDLS and CDR2 is YYNGEE. The V segment lost 0 bases and the J segment 4 bases; nucleotides outside the gene matches: 6. CDR3 size: 16 residues. Full variable domain (missing parts from reference TRBV9 and TRBJ1-1): DSGVTQTPKHLITATGQRVTLRCSPRSGDLSVYWYQQSLDQGLQFLIQYYNGEERAKGNILERFSAQQFPDLHSELNLSSLELGDSALYFCASSVVRGTGATEAFFGQGTRLTVV.

The chain couples TRBV7-9 to TRBJ1-5; the match to TRBD1 covers 7 bases. Looked up from germline, CDR1 is SEHNR and CDR2 is FQNEAQ (reference sequence). CDR3 length: 16 amino acids. V lost 1 base to trimming and J lost 4 bases; unmatched junction nucleotides: 7. Here the CDR3 reads CASSLGQGGTNQPQHF. The CDR3 nucleotides read TGTGCCAGCAGCTTAGGACAGGGAGGAACTAATCAGCCCCAGCATTTT.

V usage is TRBV28 and J usage is TRBJ2-3; 8 bases are shared with TRBD2. The CDR3 loop spans 15 amino acids. With V trimmed by 2 bases and J by 7 bases, 8 bases remained unmatched. CDR1 and CDR2 (germline): MDHEN, SYDVKM. The CDR3 loop is CASSLITSGTYTQYF. CDR3 nucleotides: TGTGCCAGCAGTTTAATTACTAGCGGAACTTATACGCAGTATTTT.

CDR3: CASSLGDGGSYNEQFF. DNA of the CDR3: TGTGCCAGCAGCTTAGGGGACGGAGGGTCCTACAATGAGCAGTTCTTC. The chain recombines TRBV13 with TRBJ2-1, with D possibly being TRBD2 (6 bases). The V gene's germline CDR1 is PRHDT and CDR2 FYEKMQ (reference sequence). CDR3 size: 16 residues. Trimming left V 0 bases short and J 1 base short, with 10 bases between. Using reference TRBV13 and TRBJ2-1 for the parts outside the CDR3, the full variable domain is AAGVIQSPRHLIKEKRETATLKCYPIPRHDTVYWYQQGPGQDPQFLISFYEKMQSDKGSIPDRFSAQQFSDYHSELNMSSLELGDSALYFCASSLGDGGSYNEQFFGPGTRLTVL.

This clone was counted only a few times. The chain employs TRBV7-8 and TRBJ1-2, with D perhaps matching TRBD1 (6 bases). The CDR3 spans 21 residues. Trimming removed 0 bases from V and 6 bases from J, with 32 bases in between. The germline V gene encodes CDR1 SGHVS and CDR2 FQNEAQ. For the CDR3, the DNA is TGTGCCAGCAGCTTAGCGTGGGATTTTTTAGGGAACAGGGATGTAAAGGATGGCTACACCTTC. This encodes CASSLAWDFLGNRDVKDGYTF.

This clone was observed once. The chain employs TRBV6-1 and TRBJ1-5, with a possible D match to TRBD1 (5 bases). The length of the CDR3 is 19 residues. V was trimmed by 2 bases and J by 6 bases, leaving 26 bases between them. Looked up from germline, CDR1 is MNHNS and CDR2 is SASEGT. The CDR3 DNA reads TGTGCCAGCAGTGAACTCTCTTGGGCAGGGTATTCTCCTCGTCAGCCCCAGCATTTT. It encodes CASSELSWAGYSPRQPQHF.

CDR3 sequence reads: CASSRGHGYTF. CDR3 nucleotide sequence: TGTGCCAGCAGTAGAGGGCATGGCTACACCTTC. The V gene is TRBV6-5, the J gene TRBJ1-2, with D unclear. V lost 5 bases and J lost 6, with 7 bases in between. Germline V CDR1 and CDR2: MNHEY, SVGAGI. The CDR3 contains 11 residues.